Listed here is a single T cell receptor beta chain. Mismatch with germline at one junction end may stem from a read error. This sample is drawn from a study of Ad26.COV2.S vaccination and SARS-CoV-2 variants. The treatment was: about 20 received Ad26.COV2.S at low or high dose, single or two shots; five or six received placebo; per-sample allocation not given. Collection of samples fell on day 63 after the first vaccine or placebo injection. The CDR3 is 12 residues long. Germline V lookup: CDR1 MDHEN, CDR2 SYDVKM. Data came from immunoSEQ multiplex PCR; TCRdb stores just in-frame clones and leaves some out. The repertoire includes around 310,000 clones, 90% of them detected once, and about 5.4% sits in the top ten.

Material: peripheral blood, obtained in a trial of Ad26.COV2.S vaccine versus placebo. V and J are TRBV28 and TRBJ1-2; D remains unclear. The receptor's source is a person between 18 and 59 years old who received the Ad26.COV2.S COVID-19 vaccine or a placebo. In DNA, the CDR3 is TGTGCCAACAGTCAAGGAAACTATGGCTACACCTTC. Its translation is CANSQGNYGYTF.